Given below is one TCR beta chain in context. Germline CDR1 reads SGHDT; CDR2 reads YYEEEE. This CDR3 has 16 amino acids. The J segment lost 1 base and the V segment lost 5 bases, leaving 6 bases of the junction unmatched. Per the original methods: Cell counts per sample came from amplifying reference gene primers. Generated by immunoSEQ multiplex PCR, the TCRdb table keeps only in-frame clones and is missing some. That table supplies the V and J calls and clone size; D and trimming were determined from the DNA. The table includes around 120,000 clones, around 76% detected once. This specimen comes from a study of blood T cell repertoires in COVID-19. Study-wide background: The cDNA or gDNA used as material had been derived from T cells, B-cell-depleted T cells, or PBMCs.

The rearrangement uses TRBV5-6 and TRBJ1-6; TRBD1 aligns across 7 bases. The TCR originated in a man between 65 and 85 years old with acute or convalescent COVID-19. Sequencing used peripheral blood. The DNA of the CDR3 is TGTGCCAGCAGTTTCAAGACAGGGTCCTATAATTCACCCCTCCACTTT. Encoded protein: CASSFKTGSYNSPLHF.